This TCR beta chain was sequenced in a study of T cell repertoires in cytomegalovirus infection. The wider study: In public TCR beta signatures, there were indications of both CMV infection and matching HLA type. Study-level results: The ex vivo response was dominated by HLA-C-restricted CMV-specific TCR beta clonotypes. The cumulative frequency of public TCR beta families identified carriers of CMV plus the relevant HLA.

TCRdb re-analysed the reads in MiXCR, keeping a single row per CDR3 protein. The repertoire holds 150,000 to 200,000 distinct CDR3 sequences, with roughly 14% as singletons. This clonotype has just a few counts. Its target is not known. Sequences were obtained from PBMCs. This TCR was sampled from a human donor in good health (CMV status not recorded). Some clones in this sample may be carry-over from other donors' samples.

DNA for the CDR3: TGCAGCGTTATTGGGGCGGGACGTAATGAGCAGTTCTTC. It yields the protein CSVIGAGRNEQFF. The V and J genes are TRBV29-1 and TRBJ2-1; D is possibly TRBD2 (6 bases). The CDR3 length is 13 residues. Germline V CDR1 and CDR2: SQVTM, ANQGSEA. V lost 5 bases and J lost 7, with 15 bases in between.